Reported below is one T cell receptor (beta chain). Its recognized antigen is unknown. Nothing much larger sits one base from this clone, and base qualities are not available. The entry originates in a study of blood T cell repertoires in COVID-19 (dated by TCRdb to about 2020). Concerning the study at large: Samples covering the acute and convalescent phases of COVID-19 were provided by collaborators in the United States, Italy and Spain. The prospective study material was composed of cDNA or gDNA derived from T cells, B-cell-depleted T cells, or PBMCs. The dataset comprised deeply sampled blood TCRbeta repertoires from subjects exposed to, actively infected with, or recovered from COVID-19. A freely available public database, intended as a resource for researchers studying the immune response to SARS-CoV-2, is where the repertoires were released. Samples came from the ongoing ImmuneRACE study (first 160 participants) plus 1,254 subjects from 6 global collaborators. Nearly every sample came with metadata listing a de-identified subject ID, COVID-19 status, age in years and sex. HLA class I and class II types, where available, came from metadata supplied by the sample provider rather than from assay-based typing.

The collaborating institutions used their own protocols to collect whole blood in K2EDTA tubes. For TCRbeta analysis, collaborators shipped samples as frozen whole blood, isolated PBMCs, or DNA extracted from either of those sample types. The immunoSEQ Assay, a bias-controlled multiplex PCR, was used to amplify TCRbeta CDR3 regions from genomic DNA. Per the authors' processing: Nucleated cell counts per sample were estimated from amplification of reference gene primers within the assay. Sequence reads were collapsed and filtered to measure the absolute abundance of every unique TCRbeta CDR3 rearrangement. Productive Simpson clonality was computed per sample as the square root of Simpson's diversity index over productive rearrangements. The table was pulled from immuneACCESS by TCRdb, which kept in-frame rearrangements only. Such tables lose some clones; where checked, under half of the loss comes from unresolved V genes, and the rest has no known cause. The V and J calls and clone size were taken over from that table, and D and trimming were inferred from the DNA. Within this sample are 150,000 to 200,000 clones, with about 85% of them counted one time only. 0.99% of the sample goes to the ten largest clones.

Overall study results and their limits: How much clinical and demographic metadata was included differed by source and by participant, and the metadata was provided uncurated.

The CDR3, cysteine through phenylalanine, is 15 amino acids long. The DNA shown is the 45-base CDR3, in frame from base 1. V gives up 1 base and J gives up 7 bases, and the segment between their germline ends measures 13 bases. CDR1 and CDR2, looked up from the germline V gene (reference sequence), are SEHNR and FQNEAQ. Sequencing was done on a sample of peripheral blood. The chain couples TRBV7-9 to TRBJ1-4; TRBD1 might be the D gene, on 6 matching bases. This sequence originates from a man younger than 30 with acute or convalescent COVID-19. The bases are TGTGCCAGCAGCTTAGAAGGTCAGGGGAGTGAAAAACTGTTTTTT. It encodes CASSLEGQGSEKLFF. The CDR3, completed at both ends by the reference TRBV7-9 and TRBJ1-4 genes, gives the full variable domain DTGVSQNPRHKITKRGQNVTFRCDPISEHNRLYWYRQTLGQGPEFLTYFQNEAQLEKSRLLSDRFSAERPKGSFSTLEIQRTEQGDSAMYLCASSLEGQGSEKLFFGSGTQLSVL.